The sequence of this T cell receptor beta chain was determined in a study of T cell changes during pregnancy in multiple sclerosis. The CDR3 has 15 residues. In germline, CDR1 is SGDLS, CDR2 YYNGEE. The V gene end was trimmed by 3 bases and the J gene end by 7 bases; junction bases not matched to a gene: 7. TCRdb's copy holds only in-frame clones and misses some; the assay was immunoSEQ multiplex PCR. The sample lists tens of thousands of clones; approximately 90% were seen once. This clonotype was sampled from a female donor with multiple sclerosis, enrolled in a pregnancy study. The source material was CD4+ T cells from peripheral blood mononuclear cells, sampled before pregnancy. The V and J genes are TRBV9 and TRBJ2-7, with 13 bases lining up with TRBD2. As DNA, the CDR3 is TGTGCCAGCAGCGAGGGGACTAGCGGGACTTGGGAGCAGTACTTC. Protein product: CASSEGTSGTWEQYF.